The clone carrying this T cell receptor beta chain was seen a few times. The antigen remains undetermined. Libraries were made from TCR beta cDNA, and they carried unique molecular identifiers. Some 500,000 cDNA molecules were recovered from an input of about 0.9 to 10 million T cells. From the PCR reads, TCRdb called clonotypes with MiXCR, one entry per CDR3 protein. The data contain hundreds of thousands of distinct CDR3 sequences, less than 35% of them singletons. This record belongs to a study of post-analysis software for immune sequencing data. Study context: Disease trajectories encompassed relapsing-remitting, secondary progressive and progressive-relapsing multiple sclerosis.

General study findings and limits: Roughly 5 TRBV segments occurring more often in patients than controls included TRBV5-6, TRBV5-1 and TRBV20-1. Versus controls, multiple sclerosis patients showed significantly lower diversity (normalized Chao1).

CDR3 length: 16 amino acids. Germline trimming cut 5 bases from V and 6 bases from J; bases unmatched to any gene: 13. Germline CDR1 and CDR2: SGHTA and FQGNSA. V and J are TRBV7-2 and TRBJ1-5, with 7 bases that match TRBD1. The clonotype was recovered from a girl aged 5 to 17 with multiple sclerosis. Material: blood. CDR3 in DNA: TGTGCCAGCAGCCTGACTGGAGGGGGCGCTTCTCAGCCCCAGCATTTT. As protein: CASSLTGGGASQPQHF.